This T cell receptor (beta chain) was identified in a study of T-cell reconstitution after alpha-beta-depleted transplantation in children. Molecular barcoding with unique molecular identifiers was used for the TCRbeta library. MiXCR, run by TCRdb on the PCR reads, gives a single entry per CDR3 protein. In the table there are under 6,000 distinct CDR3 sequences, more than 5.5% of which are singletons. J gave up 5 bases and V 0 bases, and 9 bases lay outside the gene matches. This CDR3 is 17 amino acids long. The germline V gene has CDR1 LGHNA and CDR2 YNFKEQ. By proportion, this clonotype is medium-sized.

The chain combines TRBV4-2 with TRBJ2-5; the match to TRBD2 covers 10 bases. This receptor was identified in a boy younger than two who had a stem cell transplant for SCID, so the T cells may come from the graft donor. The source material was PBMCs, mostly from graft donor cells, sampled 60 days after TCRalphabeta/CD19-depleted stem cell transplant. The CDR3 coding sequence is TGTGCCAGCAGCCAAGATTATATAGCGGGGGGTCTCGAGACCCAGTACTTC. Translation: CASSQDYIAGGLETQYF.